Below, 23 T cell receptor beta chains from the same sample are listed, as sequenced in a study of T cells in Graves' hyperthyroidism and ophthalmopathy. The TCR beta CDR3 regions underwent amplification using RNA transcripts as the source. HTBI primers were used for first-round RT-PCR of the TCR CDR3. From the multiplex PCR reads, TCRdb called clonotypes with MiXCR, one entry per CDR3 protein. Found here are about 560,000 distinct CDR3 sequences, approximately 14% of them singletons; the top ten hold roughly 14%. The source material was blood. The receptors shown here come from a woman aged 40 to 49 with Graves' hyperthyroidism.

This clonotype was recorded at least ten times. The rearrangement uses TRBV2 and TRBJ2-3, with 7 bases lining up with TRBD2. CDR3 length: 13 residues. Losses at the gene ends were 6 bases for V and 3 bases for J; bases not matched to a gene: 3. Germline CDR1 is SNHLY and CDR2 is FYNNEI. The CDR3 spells CASRKLATDTQYF. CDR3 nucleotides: TGTGCCAGCAGGAAACTAGCGACAGATACGCAGTATTTT.

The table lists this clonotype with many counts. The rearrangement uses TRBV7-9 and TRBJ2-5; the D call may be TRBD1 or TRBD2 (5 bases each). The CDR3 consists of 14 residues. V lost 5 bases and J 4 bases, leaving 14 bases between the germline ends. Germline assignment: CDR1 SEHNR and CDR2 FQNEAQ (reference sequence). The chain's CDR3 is CASSRDGLIETQYF. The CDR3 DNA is TGTGCCAGCAGCCGGGACGGCCTGATAGAGACCCAGTACTTC.

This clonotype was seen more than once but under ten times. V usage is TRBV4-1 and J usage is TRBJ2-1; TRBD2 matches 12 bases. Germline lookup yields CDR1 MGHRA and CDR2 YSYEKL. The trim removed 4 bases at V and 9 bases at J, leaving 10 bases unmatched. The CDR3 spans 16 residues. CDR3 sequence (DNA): TGCGCCAGCAGCCCCGCTAGCGGGAGGGGATGGAGTGAGCAGTTCTTC. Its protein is CASSPASGRGWSEQFF.

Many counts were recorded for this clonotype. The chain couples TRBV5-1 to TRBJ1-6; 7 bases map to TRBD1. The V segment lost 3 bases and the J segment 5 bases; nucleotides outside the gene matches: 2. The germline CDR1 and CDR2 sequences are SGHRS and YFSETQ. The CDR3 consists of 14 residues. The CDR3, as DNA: TGCGCCAGCAGCTACGGACAGGATAATTCACCCCTCCACTTT. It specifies CASSYGQDNSPLHF.

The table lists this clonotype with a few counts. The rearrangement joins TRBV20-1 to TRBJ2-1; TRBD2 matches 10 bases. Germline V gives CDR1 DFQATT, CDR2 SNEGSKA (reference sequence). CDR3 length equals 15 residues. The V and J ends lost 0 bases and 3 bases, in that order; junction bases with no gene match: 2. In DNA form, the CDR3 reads TGCAGTGCTAGAGATTGGACTAGCGGCTACAATGAGCAGTTCTTC. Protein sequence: CSARDWTSGYNEQFF.

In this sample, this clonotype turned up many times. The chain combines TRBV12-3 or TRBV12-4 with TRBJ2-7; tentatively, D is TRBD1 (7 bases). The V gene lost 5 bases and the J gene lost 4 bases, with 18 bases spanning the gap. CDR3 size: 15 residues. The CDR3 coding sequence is TGTGCCAGCAGTGGGCAAGCGACAGGGAGGTACGAGCAGTACTTC. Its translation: CASSGQATGRYEQYF.

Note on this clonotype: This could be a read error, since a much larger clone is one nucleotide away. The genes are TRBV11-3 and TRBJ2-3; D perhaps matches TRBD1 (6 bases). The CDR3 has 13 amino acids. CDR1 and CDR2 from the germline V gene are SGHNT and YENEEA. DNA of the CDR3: TGTGTCAGCAGCCAAAGCAGGGGAGATACGCAGTATTTT. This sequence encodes CVSSQSRGDTQYF.

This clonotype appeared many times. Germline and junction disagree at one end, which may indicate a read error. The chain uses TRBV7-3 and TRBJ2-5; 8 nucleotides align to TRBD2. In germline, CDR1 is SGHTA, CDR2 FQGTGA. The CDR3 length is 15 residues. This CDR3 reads CAGSPGLADQETQYF. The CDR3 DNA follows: TGTGCCGGCAGCCCCGGACTAGCCGATCAAGAGACCCAGTACTTC.

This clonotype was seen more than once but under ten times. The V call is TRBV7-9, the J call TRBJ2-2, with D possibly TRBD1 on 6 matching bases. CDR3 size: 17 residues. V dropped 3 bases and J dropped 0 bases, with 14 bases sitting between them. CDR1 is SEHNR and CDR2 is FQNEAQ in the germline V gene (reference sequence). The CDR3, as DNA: TGTGCCAGCAGCTTTCCAAGACAGGCTTCGAACACCGGGGAGCTGTTTTTT. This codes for CASSFPRQASNTGELFF.

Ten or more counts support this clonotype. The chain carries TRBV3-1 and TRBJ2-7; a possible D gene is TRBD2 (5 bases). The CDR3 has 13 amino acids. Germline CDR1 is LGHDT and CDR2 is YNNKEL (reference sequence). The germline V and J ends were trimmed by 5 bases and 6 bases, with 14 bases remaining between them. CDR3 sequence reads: CASSSRGWGEQYF. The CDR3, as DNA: TGTGCCAGCAGCAGCCGGGGATGGGGCGAGCAGTACTTC.

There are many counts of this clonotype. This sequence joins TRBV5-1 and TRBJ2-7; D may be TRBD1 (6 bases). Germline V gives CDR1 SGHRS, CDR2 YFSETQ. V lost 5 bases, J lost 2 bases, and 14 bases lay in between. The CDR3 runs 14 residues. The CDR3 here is CASSQAGDTYEQYF. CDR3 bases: TGCGCCAGCAGTCAGGCAGGGGACACCTACGAGCAGTACTTC.

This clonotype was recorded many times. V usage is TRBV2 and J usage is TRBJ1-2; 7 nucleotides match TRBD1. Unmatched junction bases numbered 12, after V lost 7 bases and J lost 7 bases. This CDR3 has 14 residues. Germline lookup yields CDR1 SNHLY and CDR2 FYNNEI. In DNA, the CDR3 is TGTGCCAGCAACCCTGACAGGGCGATTAGTGGCTACACCTTC. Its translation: CASNPDRAISGYTF. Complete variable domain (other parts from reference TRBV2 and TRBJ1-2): EPEVTQTPSHQVTQMGQEVILRCVPISNHLYFYWYRQILGQKVEFLVSFYNNEISEKSEIFDDQFSVERPDGSNFTLKIRSTKLEDSAMYFCASNPDRAISGYTFGSGTRLTVV.

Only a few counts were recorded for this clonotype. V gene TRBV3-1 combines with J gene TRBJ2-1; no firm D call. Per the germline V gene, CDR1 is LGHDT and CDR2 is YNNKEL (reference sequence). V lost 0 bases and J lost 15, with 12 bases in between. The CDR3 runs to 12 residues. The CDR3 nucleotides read TGTGCCAGCAGCCAAGATTTGGGGTTGGTGTTCTTC. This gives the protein CASSQDLGLVFF.

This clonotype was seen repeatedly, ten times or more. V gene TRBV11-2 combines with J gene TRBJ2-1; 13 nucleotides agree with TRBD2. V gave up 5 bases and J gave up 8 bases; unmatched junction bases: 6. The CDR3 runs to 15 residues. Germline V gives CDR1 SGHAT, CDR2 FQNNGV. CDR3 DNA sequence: TGTGCCAGCAGCCAAACTAGCGGGAGGGTGTATGAGCAGTTCTTC. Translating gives CASSQTSGRVYEQFF.

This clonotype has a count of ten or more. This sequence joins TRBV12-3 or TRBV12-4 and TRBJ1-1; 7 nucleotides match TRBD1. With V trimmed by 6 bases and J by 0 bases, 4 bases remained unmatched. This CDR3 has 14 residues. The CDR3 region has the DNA TGTGCCAGCAGCTTCGGGACAGTGAACACTGAAGCTTTCTTT. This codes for CASSFGTVNTEAFF.

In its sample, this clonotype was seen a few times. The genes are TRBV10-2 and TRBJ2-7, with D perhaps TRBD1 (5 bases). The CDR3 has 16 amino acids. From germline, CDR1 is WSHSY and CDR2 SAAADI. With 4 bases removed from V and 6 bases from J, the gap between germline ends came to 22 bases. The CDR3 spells CASSGTYRSPDSEQYF. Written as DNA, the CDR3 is TGCGCCAGCAGTGGAACCTACAGGTCCCCCGATAGCGAGCAGTACTTC.

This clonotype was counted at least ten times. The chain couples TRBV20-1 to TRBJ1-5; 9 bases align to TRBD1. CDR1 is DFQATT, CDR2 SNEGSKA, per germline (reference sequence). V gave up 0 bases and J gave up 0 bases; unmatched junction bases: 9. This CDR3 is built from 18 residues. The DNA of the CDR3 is TGCAGTGCTAGAGAGGTGACAGGGGGGGTGCCTAGCAATCAGCCCCAGCATTTT. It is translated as CSAREVTGGVPSNQPQHF.

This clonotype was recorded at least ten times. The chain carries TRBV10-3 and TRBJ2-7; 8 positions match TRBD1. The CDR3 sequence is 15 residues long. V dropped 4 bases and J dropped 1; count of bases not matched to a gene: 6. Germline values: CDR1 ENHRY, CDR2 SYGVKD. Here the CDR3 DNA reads TGTGCCATCAGTGGAGACAGGGGTGTTTCCTACGAGCAGTACTTC. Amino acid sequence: CAISGDRGVSYEQYF.

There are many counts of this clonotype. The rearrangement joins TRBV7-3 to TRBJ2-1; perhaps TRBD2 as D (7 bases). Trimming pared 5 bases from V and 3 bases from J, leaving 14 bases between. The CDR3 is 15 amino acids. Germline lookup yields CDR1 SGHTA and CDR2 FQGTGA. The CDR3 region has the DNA TGTGCCAGCAGCCCGGGAGGACAGAGCTACAATGAGCAGTTCTTC. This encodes CASSPGGQSYNEQFF.

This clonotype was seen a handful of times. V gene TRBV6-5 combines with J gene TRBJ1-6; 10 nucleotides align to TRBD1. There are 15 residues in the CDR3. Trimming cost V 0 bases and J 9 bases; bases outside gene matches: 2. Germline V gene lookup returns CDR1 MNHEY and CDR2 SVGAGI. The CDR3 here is CASSYSGQGTSPLHF. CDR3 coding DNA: TGTGCCAGCAGTTACTCGGGACAGGGGACTTCACCCCTCCACTTT.

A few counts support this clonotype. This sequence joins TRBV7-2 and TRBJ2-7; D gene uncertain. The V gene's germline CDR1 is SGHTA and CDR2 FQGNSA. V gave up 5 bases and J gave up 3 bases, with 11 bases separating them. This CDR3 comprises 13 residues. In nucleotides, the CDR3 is TGTGCCAGCAGCCCCCAGCATTTCTACGAGCAGTACTTC. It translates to CASSPQHFYEQYF.

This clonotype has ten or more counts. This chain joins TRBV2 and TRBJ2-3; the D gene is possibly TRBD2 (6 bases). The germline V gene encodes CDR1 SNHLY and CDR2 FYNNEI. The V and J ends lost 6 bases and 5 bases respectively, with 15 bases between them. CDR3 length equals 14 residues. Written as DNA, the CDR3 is TGTGCCAGCAGGCCCGGGACTTTAAAAGATACGCAGTATTTT. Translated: CASRPGTLKDTQYF.

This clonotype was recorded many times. The CDR3 nucleotides are TGTGCCAGCAGTTTGCGGAGGAACACCGGGGAGCTGTTTTTT. Its translation: CASSLRRNTGELFF. This chain uses TRBV12-3 or TRBV12-4 with TRBJ2-2; D is unresolved. The germline V and J ends were trimmed by 3 bases and 1 base, with 6 bases remaining between them. The CDR3 length is 14 residues.